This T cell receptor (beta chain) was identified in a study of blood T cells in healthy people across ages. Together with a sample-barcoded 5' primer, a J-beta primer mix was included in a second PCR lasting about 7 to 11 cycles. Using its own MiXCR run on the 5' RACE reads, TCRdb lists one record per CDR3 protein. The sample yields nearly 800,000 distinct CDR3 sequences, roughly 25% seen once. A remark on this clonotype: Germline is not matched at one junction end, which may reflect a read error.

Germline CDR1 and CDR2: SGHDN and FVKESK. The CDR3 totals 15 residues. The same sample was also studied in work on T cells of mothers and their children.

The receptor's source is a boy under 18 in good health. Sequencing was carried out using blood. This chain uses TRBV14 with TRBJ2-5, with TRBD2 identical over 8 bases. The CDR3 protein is CAGSQDLGLAGTQYF. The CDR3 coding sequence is TGTGCCGGCAGCCAAGATCTCGGGCTAGCGGGGACCCAGTACTTC.